These 9 T cell receptor beta chains were all obtained from the same sample, sequenced in a study of vaccination effects on CD4 cells after COVID-19. Assay used: immunoSEQ multiplex PCR; TCRdb lists only in-frame clones, some missing. Of approximately 24,000 clones in the sample, 75% to 85% were seen once. These TCRs are of unknown antigen specificity. After expansion with viral peptide pools in the ViraFEST assay, antigen-specific CD4+ T cells were sequenced. Following a roughly 9-day culture, CD4+ T cells were purified. As their vaccination, participants received two doses of either BNT162b2 or mRNA-1273. Sequencing used CD4+ T cells from PBMCs cultured with SARS-CoV-2 spike peptides, obtained after COVID-19 vaccination. The receptors derive from a human donor who received a COVID-19 vaccine. Some clones in this sample may be carry-over from other donors' samples.

The rearrangement links TRBV24-1 to TRBJ2-3; D is uncertain. The CDR3 extends over 14 amino acids. CDR1 is KGHDR, CDR2 SFDVKD, per germline. The ends were cut back, 4 bases at V and 4 bases at J, with 11 bases in the middle. The CDR3 region is CATSDPRRADTQYF. CDR3 DNA sequence: TGTGCCACCAGTGACCCCCGAAGGGCAGATACGCAGTATTTT.

This rearrangement joins TRBV5-1 to TRBJ2-3; 9 bases align to TRBD1. This CDR3 is built from 15 residues. CDR1 SGHRS and CDR2 YFSETQ come from the germline V gene. V lost 0 bases and J lost 5; bases outside the gene matches: 4. In DNA, the CDR3 is TGCGCCAGCAGCTTGGAGGGACAGGGAAGAGATACGCAGTATTTT. Its protein product is CASSLEGQGRDTQYF. The full variable domain, with the rest looked up from reference TRBV5-1 and TRBJ2-3, is KAGVTQTPRYLIKTRGQQVTLSCSPISGHRSVSWYQQTPGQGLQFLFEYFSETQRNKGNFPGRFSGRQFSNSRSEMNVSTLELGDSALYLCASSLEGQGRDTQYFGPGTRLTVL.

This chain joins TRBV20-1 and TRBJ2-5; 8 bases map to TRBD2. This CDR3 has 14 amino acids. J was trimmed by 0 bases and V by 3 bases; bases with no gene match: 3. Germline V gives CDR1 DFQATT, CDR2 SNEGSKA (reference sequence). This CDR3 is CSASRGGYQETQYF. In DNA form, the CDR3 reads TGCAGTGCTAGTCGGGGGGGGTACCAAGAGACCCAGTACTTC.

This chain joins TRBV9 and TRBJ2-4, with 11 bases lining up with TRBD2. Germline CDR1 and CDR2: SGDLS and YYNGEE. The CDR3 covers 19 residues. Germline trimming cut 0 bases from V and 1 base from J; bases unmatched to any gene: 9. The CDR3 is CASSVAASGGLGAKNIQYF. CDR3 coding DNA: TGTGCCAGCAGCGTAGCGGCTAGCGGGGGGCTTGGGGCCAAAAACATTCAGTACTTC.

The chain combines TRBV27 with TRBJ1-2; 12 nucleotides align to TRBD1. The CDR3 is made up of 16 amino acids. From germline, CDR1 is MNHEY and CDR2 SMNVEV (reference sequence). Trimming took 8 bases from V and 5 from J; bases not matched to a gene: 12. CDR3 in DNA: TGTGCCAGCCTACATTGGGGGACAGGGGGCAGGTATGGCTACACCTTC. Its translation is CASLHWGTGGRYGYTF.

The V call is TRBV14, the J call TRBJ2-7; maybe TRBD1 (6 bases). Germline CDR1 reads SGHDN; CDR2 reads FVKESK. Deletions cut 3 bases from V and 2 bases from J, with 14 bases between. CDR3 length: 15 residues. CDR3 loop: CASSQSTGAAYEQYV. The DNA of the CDR3 is TGTGCCAGCAGCCAGTCGACAGGAGCCGCCTACGAGCAGTACGTC.

This clone was counted a few times. The CDR3 coding sequence is TGCGCCAGCAGCCGGGACAGGGGGCAAGATGGCTACACCTTC. Its translation: CASSRDRGQDGYTF. The rearrangement joins TRBV5-1 to TRBJ1-2; 12 positions match TRBD1. V dropped 4 bases and J dropped 6; count of bases not matched to a gene: 4. Germline values: CDR1 SGHRS, CDR2 YFSETQ. CDR3 size: 14 residues.

The chain carries TRBV12-3 or TRBV12-4 and TRBJ2-3; D is unclear. Trimming shortened V by 5 bases and J by 5 bases, and 8 bases separated the two germline ends. The CDR3 totals 12 residues. DNA for the CDR3: TGTGCCAGCAGTCCTTCTGGAGATACGCAGTATTTT. Translating it yields CASSPSGDTQYF.

The chain combines TRBV5-1 with TRBJ2-5; TRBD2 matches 8 bases. CDR3 length: 13 residues. V dropped 4 bases and J dropped 3; count of bases not matched to a gene: 2. From germline, CDR1 is SGHRS and CDR2 YFSETQ. CDR3 amino acids: CASSRGGEETQYF. DNA of the CDR3: TGCGCCAGCAGCCGGGGGGGGGAAGAGACCCAGTACTTC.